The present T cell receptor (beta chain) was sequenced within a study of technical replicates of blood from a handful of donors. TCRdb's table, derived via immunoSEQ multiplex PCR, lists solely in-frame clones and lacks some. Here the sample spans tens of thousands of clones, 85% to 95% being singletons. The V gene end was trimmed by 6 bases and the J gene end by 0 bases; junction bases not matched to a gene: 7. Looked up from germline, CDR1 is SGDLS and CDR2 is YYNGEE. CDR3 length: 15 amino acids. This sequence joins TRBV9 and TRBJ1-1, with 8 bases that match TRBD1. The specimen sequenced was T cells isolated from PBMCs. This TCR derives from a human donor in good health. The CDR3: CASMGRTGMNTEAFF. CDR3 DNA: TGTGCCAGCATGGGGAGGACAGGGATGAACACTGAAGCTTTCTTT.